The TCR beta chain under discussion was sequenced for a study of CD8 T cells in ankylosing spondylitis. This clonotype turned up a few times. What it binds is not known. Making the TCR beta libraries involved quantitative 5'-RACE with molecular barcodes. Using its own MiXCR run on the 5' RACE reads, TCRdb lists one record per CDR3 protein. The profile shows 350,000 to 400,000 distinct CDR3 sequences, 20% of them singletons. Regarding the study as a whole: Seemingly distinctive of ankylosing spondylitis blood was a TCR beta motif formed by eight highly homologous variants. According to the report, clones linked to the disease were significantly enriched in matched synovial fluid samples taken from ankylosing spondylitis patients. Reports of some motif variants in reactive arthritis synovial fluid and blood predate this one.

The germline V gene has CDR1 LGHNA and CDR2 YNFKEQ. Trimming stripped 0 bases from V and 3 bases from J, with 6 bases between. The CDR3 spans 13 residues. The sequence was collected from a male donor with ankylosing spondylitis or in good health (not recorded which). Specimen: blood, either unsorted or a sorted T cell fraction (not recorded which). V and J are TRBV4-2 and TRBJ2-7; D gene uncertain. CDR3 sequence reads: CASSQETHYEQYF. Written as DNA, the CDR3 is TGTGCCAGCAGCCAAGAAACCCACTACGAGCAGTACTTC.